This T cell receptor beta chain is drawn from a study of CD8 T cells in ankylosing spondylitis. Regarding the study as a whole: What seemed typical of ankylosing spondylitis blood was a TCR beta motif built from several highly homologous variants. Researchers reportedly found disease-linked clones significantly enriched in matched ankylosing spondylitis synovial fluid. A CD8+ phenotype characterized the disease-linked clones, which were relatively rare in peripheral blood. Reactive arthritis synovial fluid and blood were previously reported to contain some motif variants.

This clonotype has only a few counts. Its target is unknown. Quantitative molecular-barcoded 5'-RACE generated the TCR beta libraries. TCRdb re-analysed the 5' RACE reads in MiXCR, keeping a single row per CDR3 protein. The sample shows about 750,000 distinct CDR3 sequences, roughly 19% of them seen only once. V lost 3 bases and J lost 2, with 5 bases in between. CDR3 length: 13 residues. The chain has TRBV12-3 or TRBV12-4 and TRBJ1-3, with D unclear. Material for sequencing was blood, either unsorted or a sorted T cell fraction (not recorded which). This receptor was taken from a male donor with ankylosing spondylitis. The CDR3 here is CASSFETGNTIYF. In DNA form, the CDR3 reads TGTGCCAGCAGTTTTGAGACTGGAAACACCATATATTTT.